The sequence of this TCR beta chain was determined in a study of cytomegalovirus exposure and HLA in healthy donors. CDR3 length: 14 amino acids. CDR1 and CDR2 from the germline V gene are SGDLS and YYNGEE. The ends lost 3 bases at V and 5 bases at J; junction bases unmatched: 5. The PCR made use of 60 Vbeta and 13 Jbeta primers. The assay was immunoSEQ multiplex PCR, and TCRdb's table has in-frame clones only and misses some. The table records about 160,000 clones, 75% to 90% of them present only once. The origin of this receptor is a girl aged 2-10 years in good health and CMV-seropositive. V and J are TRBV9 and TRBJ2-1, with 7 bases that match TRBD2. Input material: PBMCs. CDR3 coding DNA: TGTGCCAGCAGCGCTAGCGGCCGACACAATGAGCAGTTCTTC. Translating gives CASSASGRHNEQFF.